This entry is about one TCR beta chain. V lost 0 bases, J lost 8 bases, and 12 bases lay in between. Germline CDR1 reads SGHNT; CDR2 reads YYREEE (reference sequence). There are 14 residues in the CDR3. Blood was sampled at baseline, cycle 4 day 1, and cycle 7 day 1. Method: immunoSEQ multiplex PCR; TCRdb's copy keeps in-frame clones and lacks some. Here the sample spans 60,000 to 85,000 clones, around 86% being singletons. This specimen comes from a study of OX40 agonist ivuxolimab in advanced cancers. This sequence originates from an adult with an advanced solid tumor such as melanoma, head and neck, liver or kidney cancer. The chain has TRBV5-4 and TRBJ1-3, with D unresolved. The material was CD4+ or CD8+ T cells sorted from blood, obtained in a trial of the OX40 agonist ivuxolimab. The CDR3 nucleotides are TGTGCCAGCAGCTTGGGGGCCATTCGGGACACCATATATTTT. Translating gives CASSLGAIRDTIYF.